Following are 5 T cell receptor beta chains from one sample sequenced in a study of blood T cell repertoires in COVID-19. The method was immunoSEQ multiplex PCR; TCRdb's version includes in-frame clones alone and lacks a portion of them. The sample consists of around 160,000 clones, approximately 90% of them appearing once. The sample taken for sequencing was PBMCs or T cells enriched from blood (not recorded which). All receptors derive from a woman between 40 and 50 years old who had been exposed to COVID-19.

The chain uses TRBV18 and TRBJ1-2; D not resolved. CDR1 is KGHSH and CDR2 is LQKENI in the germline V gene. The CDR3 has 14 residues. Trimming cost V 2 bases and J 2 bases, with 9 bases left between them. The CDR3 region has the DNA TGTGCCAGCTCACCATCTCGAGAGAACTATGGCTACACCTTC. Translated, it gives CASSPSRENYGYTF.

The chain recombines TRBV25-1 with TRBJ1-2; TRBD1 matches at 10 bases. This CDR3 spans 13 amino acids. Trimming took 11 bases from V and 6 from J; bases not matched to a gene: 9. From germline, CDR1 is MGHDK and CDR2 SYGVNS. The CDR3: CAGILDRGHGYTF. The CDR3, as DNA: TGTGCCGGTATACTTGACAGGGGGCATGGCTACACCTTC.

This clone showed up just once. The CDR3 DNA follows: TGTGCCAGCAGCCAAGTTTCGGGGAGCTCTGGAAACACCATATATTTT. Its translation: CASSQVSGSSGNTIYF. This sequence joins TRBV3-1 (or the pseudogene TRBV3-2) and TRBJ1-3, with no clear D. V lost 1 base and J lost 0, with 10 bases in between. Germline CDR1 LGHDT, CDR2 YNNKEL (reference sequence). This CDR3 has 16 amino acids.

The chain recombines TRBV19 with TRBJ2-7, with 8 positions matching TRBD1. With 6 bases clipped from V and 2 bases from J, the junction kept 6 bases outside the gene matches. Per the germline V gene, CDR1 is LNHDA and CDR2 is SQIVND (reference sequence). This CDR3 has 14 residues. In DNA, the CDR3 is TGTGCCAGTAGCCCGCAGGACAGGGCCTACGAGCAGTACTTC. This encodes CASSPQDRAYEQYF.

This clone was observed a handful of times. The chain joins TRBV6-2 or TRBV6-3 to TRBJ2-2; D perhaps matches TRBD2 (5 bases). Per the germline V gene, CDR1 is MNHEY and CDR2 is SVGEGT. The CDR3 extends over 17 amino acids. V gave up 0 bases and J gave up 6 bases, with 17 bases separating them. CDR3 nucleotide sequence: TGTGCCAGCAGTTACTCGAACGCCGCGACCGGGGCCGGGGAGCTGTTTTTT. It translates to CASSYSNAATGAGELFF.